The sequence of this TCR beta chain was determined in a study of blood T cell repertoires in COVID-19. Turning to the study itself: T cells, B-cell-depleted T cells, or PBMCs supplied cDNA or gDNA.

The CDR3 sequence is 14 residues long. The V end lost 0 bases, the J end lost 6 bases, and 11 bases lay between the germline ends. The V gene's germline CDR1 is SGHAT and CDR2 FQDESV (reference sequence). Clones were sequenced by immunoSEQ multiplex PCR, and TCRdb holds only the in-frame ones, with some missing. The data contain about 100,000 clones, nearly 90% of them singletons. This receptor was identified in a woman in her fifties or sixties with acute or convalescent COVID-19. The chain recombines TRBV11-1 with TRBJ1-1; D call uncertain. The specimen was peripheral blood. The CDR3 is CASSLAPETAEAFF. The DNA for the CDR3 is TGTGCCAGCAGCTTAGCGCCTGAAACTGCTGAAGCTTTCTTT.